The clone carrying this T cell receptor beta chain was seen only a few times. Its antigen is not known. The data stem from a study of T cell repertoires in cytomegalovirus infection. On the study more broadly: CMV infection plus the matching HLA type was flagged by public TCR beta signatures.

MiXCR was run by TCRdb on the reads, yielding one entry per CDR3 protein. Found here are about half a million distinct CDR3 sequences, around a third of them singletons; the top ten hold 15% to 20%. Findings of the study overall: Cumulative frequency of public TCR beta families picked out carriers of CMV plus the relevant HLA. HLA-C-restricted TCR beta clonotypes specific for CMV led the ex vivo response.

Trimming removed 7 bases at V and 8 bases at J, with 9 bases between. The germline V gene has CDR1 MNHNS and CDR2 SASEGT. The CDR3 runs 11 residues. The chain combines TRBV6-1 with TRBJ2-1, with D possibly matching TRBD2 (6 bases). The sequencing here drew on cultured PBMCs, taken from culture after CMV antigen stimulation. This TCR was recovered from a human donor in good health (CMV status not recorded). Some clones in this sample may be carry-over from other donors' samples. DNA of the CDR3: TGTGCCAGCAAGACGGGAGATGAGCAGTTCTTC. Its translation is CASKTGDEQFF.